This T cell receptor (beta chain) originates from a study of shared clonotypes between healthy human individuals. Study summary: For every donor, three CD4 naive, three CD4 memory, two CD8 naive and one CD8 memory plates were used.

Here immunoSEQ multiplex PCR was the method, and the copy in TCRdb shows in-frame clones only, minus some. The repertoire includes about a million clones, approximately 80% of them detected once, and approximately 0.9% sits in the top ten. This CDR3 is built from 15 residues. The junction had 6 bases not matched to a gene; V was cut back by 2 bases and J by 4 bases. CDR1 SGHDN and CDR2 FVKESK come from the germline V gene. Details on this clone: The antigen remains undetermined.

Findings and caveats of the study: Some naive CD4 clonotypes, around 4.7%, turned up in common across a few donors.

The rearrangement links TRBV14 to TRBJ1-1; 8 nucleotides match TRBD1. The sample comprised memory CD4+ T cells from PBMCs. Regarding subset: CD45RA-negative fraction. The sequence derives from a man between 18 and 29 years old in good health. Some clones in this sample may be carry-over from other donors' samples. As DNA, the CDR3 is TGTGCCAGCAGCCAACGACAGGGGTCGGGCACTGAAGCTTTCTTT. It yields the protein CASSQRQGSGTEAFF.